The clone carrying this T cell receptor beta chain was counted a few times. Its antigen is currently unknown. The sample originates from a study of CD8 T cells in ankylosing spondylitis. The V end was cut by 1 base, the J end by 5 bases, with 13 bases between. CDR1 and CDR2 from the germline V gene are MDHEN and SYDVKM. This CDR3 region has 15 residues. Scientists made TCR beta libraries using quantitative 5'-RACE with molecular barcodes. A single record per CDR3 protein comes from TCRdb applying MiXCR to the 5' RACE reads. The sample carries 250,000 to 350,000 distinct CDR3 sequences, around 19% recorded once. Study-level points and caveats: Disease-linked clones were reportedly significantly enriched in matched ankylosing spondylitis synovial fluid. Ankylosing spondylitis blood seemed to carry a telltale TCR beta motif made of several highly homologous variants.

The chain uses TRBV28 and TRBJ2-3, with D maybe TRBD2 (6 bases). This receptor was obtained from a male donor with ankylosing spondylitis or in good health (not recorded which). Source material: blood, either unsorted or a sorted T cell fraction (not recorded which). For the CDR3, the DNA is TGTGCCAGCAGTTTATCGGGACTGGCGGAAGATACGCAGTATTTT. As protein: CASSLSGLAEDTQYF.